A single sample gave rise to the 12 T cell receptor beta chains below, sequenced in a study of T cell responses to AZD1222 COVID-19 vaccine. The protocol was immunoSEQ multiplex PCR, while the TCRdb copy is restricted to in-frame clones and leaves out a portion. Counted here are tens of thousands of clones, 80% to 95% occurring once; the ten biggest clones make up roughly 12%. Sample: peripheral blood, taken 28 days after the second AZD1222 dose. Receptor source: an adult who received the AZD1222 COVID-19 vaccine.

This clone turned up a few times. V and J are TRBV5-1 and TRBJ1-2, with 9 bases that match TRBD1. CDR1 and CDR2 (germline): SGHRS, YFSETQ. CDR3 size: 17 residues. The junction had 18 bases not matched to a gene; V was cut back by 4 bases and J by 8 bases. CDR3 in amino acids: CASSRTLQDRGIGGYTF. CDR3 nucleotide sequence: TGCGCCAGCAGCCGAACTCTTCAGGACAGGGGAATAGGCGGCTACACCTTC.

J is TRBJ1-1 and V is TRBV3-1 (or the pseudogene TRBV3-2); D is perhaps TRBD1 (5 bases). The germline V gene has CDR1 LGHDT and CDR2 YNNKEL (reference sequence). Deletions cut 2 bases from V and 5 bases from J, with 9 bases between. There are 13 residues in the CDR3. The chain's CDR3 is CASSQQGGTEAFF. The CDR3 nucleotides read TGTGCCAGCAGCCAACAGGGAGGGACTGAAGCTTTCTTT.

This chain links TRBV28 with TRBJ1-3; 10 bases align to TRBD1. Germline CDR1 MDHEN, CDR2 SYDVKM. V shed 7 bases, J shed 2 bases, and the junction held 8 bases outside the gene matches. The CDR3 is made up of 16 amino acids. The CDR3: CASTKGQGMPGNTIYF. CDR3 sequence (DNA): TGTGCCAGCACAAAGGGACAGGGGATGCCTGGAAACACCATATATTTT. The variable domain in full, completed from reference TRBV28 and TRBJ1-3, reads DVKVTQSSRYLVKRTGEKVFLECVQDMDHENMFWYRQDPGLGLRLIYFSYDVKMKEKGDIPEGYSVSREKKERFSLILESASTNQTSMYLCASTKGQGMPGNTIYFGEGSWLTVV.

This chain connects TRBV29-1 to TRBJ2-2, with 9 bases that match TRBD2. The length of the CDR3 is 15 residues. In germline, CDR1 is SQVTM, CDR2 ANQGSEA. The J segment lost 3 bases and the V segment lost 3 bases, leaving 5 bases of the junction unmatched. The DNA for the CDR3 is TGCAGCGTTGAGACAGCGGGGGGCTACACCGGGGAGCTGTTTTTT. It encodes CSVETAGGYTGELFF.

The count of this clone is one. The J gene is TRBJ2-5, the V gene TRBV5-1, with a tentative D call TRBD2 (5 bases). The germline CDR1 and CDR2 sequences are SGHRS and YFSETQ. V shed 4 bases and J shed 2 bases, with 15 bases lying between them. The length of the CDR3 is 15 residues. DNA for the CDR3: TGCGCCAGCAGCCCCCTATTCGGGGTGCAAGAGACCCAGTACTTC. Encoded protein: CASSPLFGVQETQYF. The full variable domain, with the rest looked up from reference TRBV5-1 and TRBJ2-5, is KAGVTQTPRYLIKTRGQQVTLSCSPISGHRSVSWYQQTPGQGLQFLFEYFSETQRNKGNFPGRFSGRQFSNSRSEMNVSTLELGDSALYLCASSPLFGVQETQYFGPGTRLLVL.

The rearrangement joins TRBV19 to TRBJ1-1, with D hard to call. This CDR3 region has 16 residues. V dropped 2 bases and J dropped 1 base, with 14 bases sitting between them. Germline-derived CDR1 and CDR2 are LNHDA and SQIVND (reference sequence). The CDR3 is CASSIFGRVRNTEAFF. Here the CDR3 DNA reads TGTGCCAGTAGTATATTTGGGAGGGTGAGGAACACTGAAGCTTTCTTT. Full variable domain (remainder filled in from reference TRBV19 and TRBJ1-1): DGGITQSPKYLFRKEGQNVTLSCEQNLNHDAMYWYRQDPGQGLRLIYYSQIVNDFQKGDIAEGYSVSREKKESFPLTVTSAQKNPTAFYLCASSIFGRVRNTEAFFGQGTRLTVV.

This chain joins TRBV28 and TRBJ1-1, with D perhaps TRBD1 (6 bases). Trimming removed 6 bases at V and 5 bases at J, with 10 bases between. The CDR3 contains 12 residues. The germline V gene has CDR1 MDHEN and CDR2 SYDVKM. DNA for the CDR3: TGTGCCAGCAGACAGACAGGTACTGAAGCTTTCTTT. Amino acid sequence: CASRQTGTEAFF.

This clone was seen only a few times. The chain has TRBV5-1 and TRBJ1-2; D gene uncertain. Trimming shortened V by 3 bases and J by 7 bases, and 13 bases separated the two germline ends. The germline CDR1 and CDR2 sequences are SGHRS and YFSETQ. CDR3 size: 13 residues. The CDR3 region is CASSSAGIRGYTF. DNA of the CDR3: TGCGCCAGCAGCTCCGCGGGGATTCGTGGCTACACCTTC. The complete variable domain, with remaining parts taken from reference TRBV5-1 and TRBJ1-2, reads KAGVTQTPRYLIKTRGQQVTLSCSPISGHRSVSWYQQTPGQGLQFLFEYFSETQRNKGNFPGRFSGRQFSNSRSEMNVSTLELGDSALYLCASSSAGIRGYTFGSGTRLTVV.

This chain joins TRBV5-1 and TRBJ2-3; D assignment may be TRBD1 or TRBD2 (5 bases each). Germline values: CDR1 SGHRS, CDR2 YFSETQ. The ends were cut back, 6 bases at V and 0 bases at J, with 14 bases in the middle. The CDR3 runs to 15 residues. CDR3 bases: TGCGCCAGCACCGACCCAGGGACGAGCACAGATACGCAGTATTTT. This gives the protein CASTDPGTSTDTQYF.

This clone was recorded once. The V call is TRBV3-1 (or the pseudogene TRBV3-2), the J call TRBJ1-4; TRBD1 aligns across 7 bases. The V segment lost 3 bases and the J segment 8 bases; nucleotides outside the gene matches: 3. The CDR3 has 13 amino acids. The germline CDR1 and CDR2 sequences are LGHDT and YNNKEL (reference sequence). The CDR3 sequence: CASSQADREKLFF. CDR3 nucleotide sequence: TGTGCCAGCAGCCAGGCGGACAGGGAAAAACTGTTTTTT.

V is TRBV5-4 and J is TRBJ1-2, with TRBD1 identical over 9 bases. The V gene's germline CDR1 is SGHNT and CDR2 YYREEE (reference sequence). Unmatched junction bases numbered 9, after V lost 4 bases and J lost 5 bases. The CDR3 totals 15 residues. The CDR3 DNA follows: TGTGCCAGCAGCCTGGACAGGGGTCACGCTTATGGCTACACCTTC. Protein: CASSLDRGHAYGYTF. The variable domain in full, with the rest retrieved from reference TRBV5-4 and TRBJ1-2, is ETGVTQSPTHLIKTRGQQVTLRCSSQSGHNTVSWYQQALGQGPQFIFQYYREEENGRGNFPPRFSGLQFPNYSSELNVNALELDDSALYLCASSLDRGHAYGYTFGSGTRLTVV.

The V call is TRBV5-6, the J call TRBJ1-3; the match to TRBD1 covers 10 bases. Germline lookup yields CDR1 SGHDT and CDR2 YYEEEE. The CDR3 is 16 residues long. The V segment lost 7 bases and the J segment 1 base; nucleotides outside the gene matches: 8. The CDR3 bases are TGTGCCAGCGGCTCCGACAGGGGGCTTTCTGGAAACACCATATATTTT. Amino acid sequence: CASGSDRGLSGNTIYF.